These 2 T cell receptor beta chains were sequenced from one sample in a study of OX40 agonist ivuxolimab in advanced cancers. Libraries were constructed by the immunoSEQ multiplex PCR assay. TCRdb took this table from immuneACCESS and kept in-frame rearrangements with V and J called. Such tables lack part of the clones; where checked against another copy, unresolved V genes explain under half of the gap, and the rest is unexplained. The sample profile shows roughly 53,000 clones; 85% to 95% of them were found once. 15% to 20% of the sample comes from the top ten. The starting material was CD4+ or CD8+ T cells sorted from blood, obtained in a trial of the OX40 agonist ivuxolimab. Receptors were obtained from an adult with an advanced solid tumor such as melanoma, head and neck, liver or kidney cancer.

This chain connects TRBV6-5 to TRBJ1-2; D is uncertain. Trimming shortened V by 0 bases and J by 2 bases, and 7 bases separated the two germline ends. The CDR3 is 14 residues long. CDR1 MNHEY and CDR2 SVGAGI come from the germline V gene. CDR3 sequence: CASSYSTENYGYTF. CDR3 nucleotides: TGTGCCAGCAGTTACTCGACGGAGAACTATGGCTACACCTTC.

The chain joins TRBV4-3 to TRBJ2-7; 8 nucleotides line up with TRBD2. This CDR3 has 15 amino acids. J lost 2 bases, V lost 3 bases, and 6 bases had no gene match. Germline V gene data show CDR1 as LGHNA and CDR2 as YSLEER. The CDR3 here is CASSHGTSPTYEQYF. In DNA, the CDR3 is TGCGCCAGCAGCCACGGGACTAGTCCAACCTACGAGCAGTACTTC.